These T cell receptor beta chains were read from a single sample in a study of cytomegalovirus exposure and HLA in healthy donors. Libraries were prepared by immunoSEQ multiplex PCR; TCRdb keeps only in-frame clonotypes and omits some of them. The data show around 160,000 clones, roughly 80% seen once. The specimen was PBMCs. The receptors derive from a male donor in good health and CMV-seronegative. CDR3s include the opening cysteine and the closing phenylalanine or tryptophan. Each record gives: J gene, clone size, D gene, V gene, CDR3 protein, CDR3 DNA. D genes are given only for firm matches. Clone size is given for some rows only: seen once, a few or many times, or a class if the clone is expanded.

TRBJ1-6,-,-,TRBV6-5,CASSYSRGSGSPLHF,TGTGCCAGCAGTTACTCGCGGGGTAGCGGTTCACCCCTCCACTTT
TRBJ2-5,-,-,TRBV7-2,CASSLGERPYQETQYF,TGTGCCAGCAGCTTAGGCGAGCGGCCGTACCAAGAGACCCAGTACTTC
TRBJ1-1,-,-,TRBV5-1,CASSFLGGDTEAFF,TGCGCCAGCTCATTCTTAGGGGGTGACACTGAAGCTTTCTTT
TRBJ2-1,-,TRBD1,TRBV5-1,CASSADRVDEQFF,TGCGCCAGCAGCGCTGACAGGGTCGATGAGCAGTTCTTC
TRBJ2-7,-,TRBD2,TRBV6-1,CASSETSGAPYEQYF,TGTGCCAGCAGTGAGACTAGCGGGGCCCCCTACGAGCAGTACTTC
TRBJ2-7,-,TRBD2,TRBV6-1,CAGRLAGSSYEQYF,TGTGCCGGAAGGCTAGCGGGGAGCTCCTACGAGCAGTACTTC
TRBJ1-4,-,-,TRBV28,CASRLTRQAEKLFF,TGTGCCAGCAGACTAACCCGACAGGCTGAAAAACTGTTTTTT
TRBJ1-4,-,TRBD1,TRBV5-1,CASSLVGTDNEKLFF,TGCGCCAGCAGCTTGGTCGGGACAGACAATGAAAAACTGTTTTTT
TRBJ2-3,-,TRBD2,TRBV6-4,CASSDQAGGSTDTQYF,TGTGCCAGCAGTGATCAAGCGGGAGGGAGCACAGATACGCAGTATTTT
TRBJ2-7,-,TRBD1,TRBV6-1,CASSEAYGDSTYEQYF,TGTGCCAGCAGTGAAGCATATGGGGACAGTACCTACGAGCAGTACTTC
TRBJ2-2,-,-,TRBV7-7,CASSPGGGELFF,TGTGCCAGCTCCCCCGGGGGCGGGGAGCTGTTTTTT
TRBJ1-1,-,-,TRBV13,CASSSSGQPQETEAFF,TGTGCCAGCAGCTCCTCAGGACAGCCCCAGGAGACTGAAGCTTTCTTT
TRBJ2-7,few,-,TRBV15,CATSDKKGADYEQYF,TGTGCCACCAGTGACAAGAAAGGGGCTGACTACGAGCAGTACTTC
TRBJ2-1,-,-,TRBV5-1,CASSLTVSSYNEQFF,TGCGCCAGCAGCTTGACCGTGAGCTCCTACAATGAGCAGTTCTTC
TRBJ2-5,few,-,TRBV7-3,CASSSGGAGETQYF,TGTGCCAGCAGCAGCGGAGGTGCGGGAGAGACCCAGTACTTC
TRBJ2-1,-,TRBD2,TRBV27,CASAPGTRGYNEQFF,TGTGCCAGCGCGCCCGGGACTAGAGGCTACAATGAGCAGTTCTTC
TRBJ2-5,-,-,TRBV7-9,CASSLAPGSVRETQYF,TGTGCCAGCAGCTTAGCGCCCGGGAGCGTACGAGAGACCCAGTACTTC
TRBJ2-3,-,TRBD2,TRBV9,CASSVGRVGGTDTQYF,TGTGCCAGCAGCGTAGGTCGGGTCGGGGGGACAGATACGCAGTATTTT
TRBJ1-4,-,-,TRBV27,CASSDGQEVEKLFF,TGTGCCAGTAGCGATGGGCAGGAGGTTGAAAAACTGTTTTTT
TRBJ2-7,-,-,TRBV5-4,CASSQGVSGYEQYF,TGTGCCAGCAGCCAAGGGGTGTCCGGCTACGAGCAGTACTTC
TRBJ2-1,-,-,TRBV4-1,CASSQVTGRGDNEQFF,TGCGCCAGCAGCCAAGTCACCGGGAGAGGCGACAATGAGCAGTTCTTC
TRBJ1-2,-,TRBD1,TRBV5-8,CASSLTGGEYGYTF,TGTGCCAGCAGCTTGACAGGGGGGGAGTATGGCTACACCTTC
TRBJ2-5,few,-,TRBV2,CASSEARTLQETQYF,TGTGCCAGCAGTGAAGCCCGGACACTCCAAGAGACCCAGTACTTC
TRBJ1-1,-,-,TRBV14,CASSQVREAEAFF,TGTGCCAGCAGCCAAGTCCGAGAAGCTGAAGCTTTCTTT
TRBJ2-7,-,-,TRBV29-1,CSVVEQGYYEQYF,TGCAGCGTTGTAGAGCAGGGATACTACGAGCAGTACTTC
TRBJ1-2,-,TRBD1,TRBV6-5,CASSYGTGGIGYTF,TGTGCCAGCAGTTACGGGACAGGGGGCATCGGCTACACCTTC
TRBJ2-1,medium-sized,TRBD2,TRBV6-4,CASSDALAGDHNEQFF,TGTGCCAGCAGTGACGCCCTAGCGGGAGACCACAATGAGCAGTTCTTC
TRBJ2-7,-,-,TRBV19,CASSSTDDSYEQYF,TGTGCCAGTAGTTCGACGGATGACTCCTACGAGCAGTACTTC
TRBJ1-2,-,-,TRBV20-1,CSAWTEYGYTF,TGCAGTGCCTGGACAGAGTATGGCTACACCTTC
TRBJ1-2,-,-,TRBV7-9,CASSLFTGNHGYTF,TGTGCCAGCAGTCTTTTCACAGGGAACCATGGCTACACCTTC
TRBJ2-3,-,TRBD1,TRBV5-1,CASSLRQGTDTQYF,TGCGCCAGCAGCCTCCGACAGGGGACAGATACGCAGTATTTT
TRBJ2-3,few,TRBD1,TRBV19,CASSPTWTGRFTDTQYF,TGTGCCAGTAGTCCAACCTGGACAGGGCGATTCACAGATACGCAGTATTTT
TRBJ1-1,few,-,TRBV2,CASDGTTKAFF,TGTGCCAGTGACGGGACAACTAAAGCTTTCTTT
TRBJ2-7,-,-,TRBV7-3,CASSLTARGAINEQYF,TGTGCCAGCAGCTTAACGGCCCGGGGGGCCATCAACGAGCAGTACTTC
TRBJ1-4,-,TRBD1,TRBV5-8,CASSPNTGGPNEKLFF,TGTGCCAGCAGCCCTAATACAGGGGGACCTAATGAAAAACTGTTTTTT
TRBJ1-3,-,-,TRBV2,CASSEGPVEGTIYF,TGTGCCAGCAGTGAAGGCCCAGTGGAGGGCACCATATATTTT
TRBJ2-2,-,-,TRBV9,CASSVDQGRTGELFF,TGTGCCAGCAGCGTAGATCAGGGTCGGACCGGGGAGCTGTTTTTT
TRBJ2-5,-,TRBD2,TRBV28,CASSQSGAPQYF,TGTGCCAGCAGCCAAAGCGGGGCCCCTCAGTACTTC
TRBJ2-5,-,TRBD2,TRBV6-4,CASSEASGRIEGETQYF,TGTGCCAGCAGTGAAGCTAGCGGGAGGATAGAAGGAGAGACCCAGTACTTC
TRBJ2-7,few,TRBD2,TRBV15,CATSPGTSVYEQYF,TGTGCCACCAGCCCCGGGACTAGTGTGTACGAGCAGTACTTC
TRBJ2-7,-,TRBD1,TRBV18,CASSSRQGSSGEQYF,TGTGCCAGCTCATCGCGACAGGGCAGTTCGGGCGAGCAGTACTTC
TRBJ1-1,-,-,TRBV30,CAWSVRRTGLAFF,TGTGCCTGGAGTGTCCGTCGAACAGGGCTAGCTTTCTTT
TRBJ2-1,-,TRBD2,TRBV6-6,CASSSGLAVNNEQFF,TGTGCCAGCAGTTCAGGACTAGCGGTGAACAATGAGCAGTTCTTC